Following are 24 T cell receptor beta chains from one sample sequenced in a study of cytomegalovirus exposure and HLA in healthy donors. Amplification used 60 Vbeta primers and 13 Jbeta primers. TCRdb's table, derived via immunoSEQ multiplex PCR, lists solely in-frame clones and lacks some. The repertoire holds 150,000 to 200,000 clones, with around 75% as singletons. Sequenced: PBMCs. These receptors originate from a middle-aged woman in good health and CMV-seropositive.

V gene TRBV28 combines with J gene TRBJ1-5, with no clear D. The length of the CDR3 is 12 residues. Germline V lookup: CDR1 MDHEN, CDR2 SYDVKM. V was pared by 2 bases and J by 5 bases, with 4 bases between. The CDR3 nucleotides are TGTGCCAGCAGTTTACTCGATCAGCCCCAGCATTTT. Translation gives CASSLLDQPQHF.

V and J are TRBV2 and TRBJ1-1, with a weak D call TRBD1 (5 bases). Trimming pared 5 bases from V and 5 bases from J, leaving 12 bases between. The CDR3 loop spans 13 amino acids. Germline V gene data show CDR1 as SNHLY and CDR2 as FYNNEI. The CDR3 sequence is CASSWGEKTEAFF. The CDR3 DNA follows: TGTGCCAGCAGTTGGGGGGAAAAGACTGAAGCTTTCTTT.

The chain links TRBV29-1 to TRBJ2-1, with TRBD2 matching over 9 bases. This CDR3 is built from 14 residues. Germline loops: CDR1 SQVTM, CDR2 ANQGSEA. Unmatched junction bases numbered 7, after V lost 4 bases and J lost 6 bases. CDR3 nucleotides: TGCAGCGTTGTAGCGGGAGAGGGGTCCAATGAGCAGTTCTTC. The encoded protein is CSVVAGEGSNEQFF.

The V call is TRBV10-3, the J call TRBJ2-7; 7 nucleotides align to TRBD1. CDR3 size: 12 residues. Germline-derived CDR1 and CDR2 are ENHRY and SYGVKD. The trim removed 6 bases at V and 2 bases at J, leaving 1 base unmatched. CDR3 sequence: CAISGTAYEQYF. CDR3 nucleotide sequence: TGTGCCATCAGCGGGACAGCCTACGAGCAGTACTTC.

The CDR3 reads CSVDIAGVYEQYF. In DNA, the CDR3 is TGCAGCGTTGATATAGCGGGAGTTTACGAGCAGTACTTC. The rearrangement uses TRBV29-1 and TRBJ2-7; 9 bases match TRBD2. Per the germline V gene, CDR1 is SQVTM and CDR2 is ANQGSEA. J gave up 4 bases and V 3 bases, and 4 bases lay outside the gene matches. The CDR3 spans 13 residues.

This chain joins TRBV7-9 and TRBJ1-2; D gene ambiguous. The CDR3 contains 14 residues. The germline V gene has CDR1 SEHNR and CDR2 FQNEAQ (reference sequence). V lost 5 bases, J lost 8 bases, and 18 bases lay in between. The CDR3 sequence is CASSTGVRGLGYTF. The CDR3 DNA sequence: TGTGCCAGCAGCACCGGTGTTAGAGGGCTCGGCTACACCTTC.

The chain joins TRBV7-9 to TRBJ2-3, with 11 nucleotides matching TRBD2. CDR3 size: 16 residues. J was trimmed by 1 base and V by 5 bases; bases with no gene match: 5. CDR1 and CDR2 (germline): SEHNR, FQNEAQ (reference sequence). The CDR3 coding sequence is TGTGCCAGCAGCCCACTTAGCGGGAGGGGCACAGATACGCAGTATTTT. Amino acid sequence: CASSPLSGRGTDTQYF.

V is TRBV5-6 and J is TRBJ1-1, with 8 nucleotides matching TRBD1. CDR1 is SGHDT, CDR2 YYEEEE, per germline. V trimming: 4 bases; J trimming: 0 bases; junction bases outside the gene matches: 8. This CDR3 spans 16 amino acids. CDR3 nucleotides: TGTGCCAGCAGCCGAGGACAGGGTTTTATGAACACTGAAGCTTTCTTT. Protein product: CASSRGQGFMNTEAFF.

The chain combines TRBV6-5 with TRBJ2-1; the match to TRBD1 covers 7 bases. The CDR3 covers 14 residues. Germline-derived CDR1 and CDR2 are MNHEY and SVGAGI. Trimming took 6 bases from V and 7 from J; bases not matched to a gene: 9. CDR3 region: CASSRGQLGNEQFF. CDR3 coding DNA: TGTGCCAGCAGCCGGGGACAGTTGGGGAATGAGCAGTTCTTC.

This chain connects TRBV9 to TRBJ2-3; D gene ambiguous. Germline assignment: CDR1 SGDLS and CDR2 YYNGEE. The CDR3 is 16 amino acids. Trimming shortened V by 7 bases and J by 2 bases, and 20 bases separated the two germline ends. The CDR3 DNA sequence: TGTGCCAGCTCACTCACAAGCAATGGGCACACAGATACGCAGTATTTT. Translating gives CASSLTSNGHTDTQYF.

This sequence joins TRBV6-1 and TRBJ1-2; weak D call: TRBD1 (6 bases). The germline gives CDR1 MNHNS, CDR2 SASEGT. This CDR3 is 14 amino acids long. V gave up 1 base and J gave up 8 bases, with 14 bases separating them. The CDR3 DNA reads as TGTGCCAGCAGTGAAGATACAGGGATCTTAGGCTACACCTTC. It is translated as CASSEDTGILGYTF.

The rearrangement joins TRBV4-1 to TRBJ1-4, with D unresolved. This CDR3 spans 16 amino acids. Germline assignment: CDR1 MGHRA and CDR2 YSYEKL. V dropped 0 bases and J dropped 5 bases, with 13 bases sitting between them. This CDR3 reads CASSQDFEGWNEKLFF. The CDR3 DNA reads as TGCGCCAGCAGCCAAGATTTTGAGGGCTGGAATGAAAAACTGTTTTTT.

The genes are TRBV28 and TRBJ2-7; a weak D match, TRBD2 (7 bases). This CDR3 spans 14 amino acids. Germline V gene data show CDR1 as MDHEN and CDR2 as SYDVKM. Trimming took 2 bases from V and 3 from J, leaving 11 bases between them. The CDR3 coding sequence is TGTGCCAGCAGTTTACAAGGGGGGGACTACGAGCAGTACTTC. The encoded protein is CASSLQGGDYEQYF.

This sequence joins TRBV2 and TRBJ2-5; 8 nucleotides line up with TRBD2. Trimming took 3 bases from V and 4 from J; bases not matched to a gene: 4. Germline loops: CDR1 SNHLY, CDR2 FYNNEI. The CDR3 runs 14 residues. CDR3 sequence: CASSETGGRETQYF. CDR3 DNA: TGTGCCAGCAGTGAGACGGGAGGGCGAGAGACCCAGTACTTC. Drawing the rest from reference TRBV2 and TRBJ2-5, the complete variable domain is EPEVTQTPSHQVTQMGQEVILRCVPISNHLYFYWYRQILGQKVEFLVSFYNNEISEKSEIFDDQFSVERPDGSNFTLKIRSTKLEDSAMYFCASSETGGRETQYFGPGTRLLVL.

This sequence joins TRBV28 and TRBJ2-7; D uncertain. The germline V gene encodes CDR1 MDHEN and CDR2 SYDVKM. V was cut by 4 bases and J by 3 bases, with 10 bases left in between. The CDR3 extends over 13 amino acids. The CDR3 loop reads CASSSPPSYEQYF. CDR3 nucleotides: TGTGCCAGCAGTTCACCCCCTAGCTACGAGCAGTACTTC.

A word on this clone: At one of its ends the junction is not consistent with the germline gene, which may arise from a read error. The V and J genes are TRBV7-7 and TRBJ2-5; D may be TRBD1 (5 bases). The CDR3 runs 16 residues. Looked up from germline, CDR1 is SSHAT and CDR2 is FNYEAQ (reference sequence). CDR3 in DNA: TGTGCTAGCAGCTTAAACGCCGCAGTTGGGGCAGAGACCCAGTACTTC. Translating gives CASSLNAAVGAETQYF.

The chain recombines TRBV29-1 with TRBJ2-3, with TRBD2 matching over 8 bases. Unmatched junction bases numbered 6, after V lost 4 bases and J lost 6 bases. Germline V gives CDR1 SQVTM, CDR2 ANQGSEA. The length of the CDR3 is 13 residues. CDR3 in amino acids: CSVVPGGGDTQYF. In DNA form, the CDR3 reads TGCAGCGTTGTTCCGGGAGGGGGTGATACGCAGTATTTT.

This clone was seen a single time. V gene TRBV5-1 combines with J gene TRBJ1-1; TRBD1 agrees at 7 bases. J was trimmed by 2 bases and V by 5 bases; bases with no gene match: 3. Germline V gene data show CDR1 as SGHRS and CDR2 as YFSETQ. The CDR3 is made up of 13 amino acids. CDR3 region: CASSQGVNTEAFF. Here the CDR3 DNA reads TGCGCCAGCAGTCAGGGGGTAAACACTGAAGCTTTCTTT.

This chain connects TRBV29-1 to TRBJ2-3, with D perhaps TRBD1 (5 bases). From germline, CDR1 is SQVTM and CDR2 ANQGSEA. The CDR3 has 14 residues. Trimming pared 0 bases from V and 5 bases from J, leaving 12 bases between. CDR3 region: CSVEDPSGLDTQYF. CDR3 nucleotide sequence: TGCAGCGTTGAAGATCCTTCAGGGTTAGATACGCAGTATTTT.

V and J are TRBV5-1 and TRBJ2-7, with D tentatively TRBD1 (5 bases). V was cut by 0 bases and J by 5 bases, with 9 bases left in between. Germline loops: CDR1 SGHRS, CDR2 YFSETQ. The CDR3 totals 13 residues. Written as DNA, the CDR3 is TGCGCCAGCAGCTTGGACAGGTCAAACGAGCAGTACTTC. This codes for CASSLDRSNEQYF.

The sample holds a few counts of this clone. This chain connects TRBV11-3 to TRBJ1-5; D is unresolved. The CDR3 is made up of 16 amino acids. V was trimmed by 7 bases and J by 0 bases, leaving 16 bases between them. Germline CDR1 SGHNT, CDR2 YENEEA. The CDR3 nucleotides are TGTGCCAGCACAAAACCGCAAACTGATAGCAATCAGCCCCAGCATTTT. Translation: CASTKPQTDSNQPQHF.

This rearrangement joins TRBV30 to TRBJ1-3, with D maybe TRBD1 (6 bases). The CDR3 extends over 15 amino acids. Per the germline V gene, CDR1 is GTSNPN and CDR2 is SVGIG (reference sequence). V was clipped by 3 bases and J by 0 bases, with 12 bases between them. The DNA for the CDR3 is TGTGCCTGGAGCTCAGGGGCCTTCTCTGGAAACACCATATATTTT. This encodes CAWSSGAFSGNTIYF.

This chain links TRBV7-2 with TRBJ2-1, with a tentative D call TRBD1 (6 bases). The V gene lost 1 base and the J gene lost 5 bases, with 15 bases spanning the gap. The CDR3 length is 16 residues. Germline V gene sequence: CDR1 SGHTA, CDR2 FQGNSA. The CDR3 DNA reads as TGTGCCAGCAGCTTAGTAGCTCGGACAGTCAACAATGAGCAGTTCTTC. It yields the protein CASSLVARTVNNEQFF.

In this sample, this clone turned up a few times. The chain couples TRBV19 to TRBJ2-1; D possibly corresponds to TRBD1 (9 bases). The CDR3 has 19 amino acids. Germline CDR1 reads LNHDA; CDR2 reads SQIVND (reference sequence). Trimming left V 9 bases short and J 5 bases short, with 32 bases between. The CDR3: CASKKKQGAGGRTDNEQFF. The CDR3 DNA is TGTGCCAGCAAGAAAAAACAGGGGGCCGGCGGGAGGACCGACAATGAGCAGTTCTTC.